The 20 T cell receptor beta chains reported below all come from one sample, sequenced in a study of blood T cell repertoires in COVID-19. TCRdb's table, derived via immunoSEQ multiplex PCR, lists solely in-frame clones and lacks some. The sample lists roughly 400,000 clones, 80% to 95% occurring once. Sample: PBMCs or T cells enriched from blood (not recorded which). The receptors shown here come from a man aged 18 to 30 who had recovered from COVID-19.

This clone was seen a few times. The rearrangement joins TRBV28 to TRBJ1-5; D unclear. V lost 8 bases to trimming and J lost 3 bases, with 17 bases between them. Germline lookup yields CDR1 MDHEN and CDR2 SYDVKM. The CDR3 runs to 15 residues. In DNA form, the CDR3 reads TGTGCCAGCCGCGCGAAAAATTTGTTCAATCAGCCCCAGCATTTT. This gives the protein CASRAKNLFNQPQHF.

The CDR3 region is CASSGRAAGVYGYTF. Here the CDR3 DNA reads TGTGCCAGCAGCGGGAGGGCGGCGGGAGTCTATGGCTACACCTTC. The chain is built from TRBV2 and TRBJ1-2; D is undetermined. Germline assignment: CDR1 SNHLY and CDR2 FYNNEI. V was clipped by 6 bases and J by 4 bases, with 18 bases between them. CDR3 size: 15 residues.

Only one count was recorded for this clone. V gene TRBV5-1 combines with J gene TRBJ1-1; D may be TRBD1 (5 bases). CDR1 SGHRS and CDR2 YFSETQ come from the germline V gene. The CDR3 totals 11 residues. The V and J ends lost 6 bases and 7 bases respectively, with 10 bases between them. CDR3 protein: CASKQDIEAFF. The CDR3, as DNA: TGCGCCAGCAAACAGGATATTGAAGCTTTCTTT.

The chain links TRBV10-2 to TRBJ2-1, with D maybe TRBD2 (6 bases). The V and J ends lost 3 bases and 2 bases respectively, with 14 bases between them. Germline V CDR1 and CDR2: WSHSY, SAAADI. The CDR3 has 16 amino acids. CDR3 DNA sequence: TGCGCCAGCAGTGATCTCGGGGGTAGGACCTACAATGAGCAGTTCTTC. Amino acid sequence: CASSDLGGRTYNEQFF.

This clone was counted between two and nine times. The chain carries TRBV6-5 and TRBJ1-1; 9 bases fit TRBD1. Trimming took 5 bases from V and 1 from J; bases not matched to a gene: 5. The CDR3 spans 15 residues. Germline V CDR1 and CDR2: MNHEY, SVGAGI. CDR3 loop: CASSPGTGTNTEAFF. The CDR3 DNA follows: TGTGCCAGCAGTCCCGGGACAGGGACGAACACTGAAGCTTTCTTT.

The chain employs TRBV5-1 and TRBJ1-2; 8 nucleotides agree with TRBD1. V shed 2 bases, J shed 6 bases, and the junction held 9 bases outside the gene matches. The CDR3 spans 15 residues. Germline lookup yields CDR1 SGHRS and CDR2 YFSETQ. Here the CDR3 DNA reads TGCGCCAGCAGCTTAGGACAGGGATTGTCTAATGGCTACACCTTC. Its translation is CASSLGQGLSNGYTF.

The J gene is TRBJ2-4, the V gene TRBV3-1 (or the pseudogene TRBV3-2); 14 bases match TRBD2. V lost 4 bases and J lost 2; bases outside the gene matches: 7. This CDR3 is built from 18 residues. Germline lookup yields CDR1 LGHDT and CDR2 YNNKEL (reference sequence). The CDR3 region has the DNA TGTGCCAGCAGCCCGACTAGCGGGGGGGCCTCCTCCAAAAACATTCAGTACTTC. Protein sequence: CASSPTSGGASSKNIQYF.

The rearrangement links TRBV24-1 to TRBJ2-3; D remains unclear. Trimming removed 4 bases at V and 6 bases at J, with 10 bases between. The germline gives CDR1 KGHDR, CDR2 SFDVKD. This CDR3 region has 13 residues. CDR3 in DNA: TGTGCCACCAGTGACCCGCCCGAGGATACGCAGTATTTT. This encodes CATSDPPEDTQYF.

This chain uses TRBV2 with TRBJ2-3, with D tentatively TRBD2 (7 bases). V was clipped by 7 bases and J by 7 bases, with 24 bases between them. The length of the CDR3 is 16 residues. Per the germline V gene, CDR1 is SNHLY and CDR2 is FYNNEI. The chain's CDR3 is CASTLLGGGQGNTQYF. The CDR3 nucleotides are TGTGCCAGCACCTTACTGGGCGGGGGCCAAGGGAATACGCAGTATTTT.

The chain joins TRBV3-1 (or the pseudogene TRBV3-2) to TRBJ1-5; D is undetermined. The V end was cut by 1 base, the J end by 1 base, with 8 bases between. Germline CDR1 is LGHDT and CDR2 is YNNKEL (reference sequence). The CDR3 spans 15 residues. The CDR3 spells CASSQGGMSNQPQHF. As DNA, the CDR3 is TGTGCCAGCAGCCAAGGCGGTATGAGCAATCAGCCCCAGCATTTT.

J is TRBJ1-5 and V is TRBV6-1; D remains unclear. CDR1 and CDR2 (germline): MNHNS, SASEGT. The CDR3 sequence is 15 residues long. The V and J ends lost 1 base and 4 bases respectively, with 11 bases between them. The CDR3 DNA is TGTGCCAGCAGTGAAGAAGCCACCTCGAATCAGCCCCAGCATTTT. Its protein is CASSEEATSNQPQHF.

The chain links TRBV5-8 to TRBJ2-3, with 10 bases lining up with TRBD1. The CDR3 is 15 residues long. The germline V gene encodes CDR1 SGHTS and CDR2 YDEGEE. The V gene end was trimmed by 4 bases and the J gene end by 6 bases; junction bases not matched to a gene: 8. The CDR3 region has the DNA TGTGCCAGCAGCCGTGGGACAGGGGCAGGGGATACGCAGTATTTT. Protein: CASSRGTGAGDTQYF.

The chain is built from TRBV7-9 and TRBJ2-3; possible D gene TRBD2, 6 bases. The CDR3 extends over 14 amino acids. Germline lookup yields CDR1 SEHNR and CDR2 FQNEAQ (reference sequence). The V end was cut by 5 bases, the J end by 2 bases, with 11 bases between. The chain's CDR3 is CASSPGTFTDTQYF. The CDR3 DNA reads as TGTGCCAGCAGCCCCGGGACTTTCACAGATACGCAGTATTTT.

The V gene is TRBV11-2, the J gene TRBJ2-3; 10 bases align to TRBD2. This CDR3 is 17 amino acids long. Germline values: CDR1 SGHAT, CDR2 FQNNGV. V lost 3 bases to trimming and J lost 3 bases; unmatched junction nucleotides: 9. The CDR3 loop reads CASSFELAGARTDTQYF. CDR3 nucleotide sequence: TGTGCCAGCAGCTTTGAGCTAGCGGGAGCCAGAACAGATACGCAGTATTTT.

This clone came up a few times. This sequence joins TRBV30 and TRBJ1-5; no firm D call. The CDR3 is 13 residues long. V shed 4 bases and J shed 4 bases, with 11 bases lying between them. CDR1 is GTSNPN, CDR2 SVGIG, per germline (reference sequence). The chain's CDR3 is CAWTERRNQPQHF. The CDR3 DNA reads TGTGCCTGGACCGAGCGTAGGAATCAGCCCCAGCATTTT.

The chain couples TRBV30 to TRBJ1-2; no definite D call. The CDR3 covers 11 residues. Germline lookup yields CDR1 GTSNPN and CDR2 SVGIG (reference sequence). Trimming removed 0 bases from V and 11 bases from J, with 10 bases in between. In DNA form, the CDR3 reads TGTGCCTGGAGTGTCGGAGGGAGGTACACCTTC. Its translation is CAWSVGGRYTF.

The rearrangement joins TRBV6-5 to TRBJ2-7; perhaps TRBD1 as D (7 bases). V was cut by 11 bases and J by 6 bases, with 20 bases left in between. CDR3 length: 13 residues. Germline V gene lookup returns CDR1 MNHEY and CDR2 SVGAGI. CDR3: CASAGHRGGEQYF. CDR3 in DNA: TGTGCCTCAGCTGGCCACAGGGGAGGCGAGCAGTACTTC.

Points on this clone: An end of the junction does not agree with germline; a read error may underlie this. The rearrangement uses TRBV4-1 and TRBJ1-5; 11 positions match TRBD1. This CDR3 is 16 amino acids long. Germline CDR1 is MGHRA and CDR2 is YSYEKL. Here the CDR3 DNA reads TGCGCCAGCAGTCAAGCATGGGGACAGGGGGTTCAGCCCCAGCATTTT. Translated: CASSQAWGQGVQPQHF.

The V call is TRBV10-2, the J call TRBJ1-5; possible D gene TRBD1, 6 bases. The CDR3 extends over 14 amino acids. Germline loops: CDR1 WSHSY, CDR2 SAAADI. The V end lost 10 bases, the J end lost 4 bases, and 17 bases lay between the germline ends. CDR3 residues: CATNDGQSNQPQHF. The CDR3, as DNA: TGCGCCACCAACGATGGACAGTCGAATCAGCCCCAGCATTTT.

This clone occurred once. The chain couples TRBV13 to TRBJ2-7; 9 bases line up with TRBD2. The V segment lost 0 bases and the J segment 7 bases; nucleotides outside the gene matches: 10. This CDR3 has 16 residues. Germline-derived CDR1 and CDR2 are PRHDT and FYEKMQ (reference sequence). CDR3: CASSLGLLAGKVEQYF. Here the CDR3 DNA reads TGTGCCAGCAGCTTAGGCCTCCTAGCGGGAAAGGTAGAGCAGTACTTC.